These T cell receptor beta chains were read from a single sample in a study of blood T cell repertoires in COVID-19. Sequencing was performed with immunoSEQ multiplex PCR; in TCRdb, only in-frame clones are kept and a portion is missing. The sample shows a few hundred thousand clones, roughly 82% of them seen only once. The sample taken for sequencing was peripheral blood. All receptors derive from a man older than 75 with acute or convalescent COVID-19. Both conserved end residues are part of each CDR3. The D gene is left open where the match is weak.

cdr3_length v_call d_call cdr3_aa
15 TRBV4-3 - CASSQVATANYGYTF
15 TRBV2 TRBD1 CASRQGSSYNSPLHF
15 TRBV28 - CASSSPGEGNYGYTF
14 TRBV4-3 - CASSQLGGIGELFF
16 TRBV27 - CASSTSVNSYNSPLHF
15 TRBV4-2 TRBD1 CASSQEGQGNSPLHF
15 TRBV4-3 - CASSQDLVANYGYTF
15 TRBV21-1 - CASSISGDRNQPQHF
13 TRBV29-1 - CSAIHRGGYGYTF
15 TRBV23-1 - CASRAGSQPKNIQYF
14 TRBV28 TRBD1 CASSFLQGAPEAFF
11 TRBV28 TRBD1 CASRDRVNVHF
15 TRBV18 TRBD1 CASSPRQGSSYGYTF
18 TRBV28 - CASSLHGPRVIVSYEQYF
12 TRBV28 - CASSSGTRGYTF
13 TRBV15 TRBD1 CATSIDRGDSAFF
13 TRBV12-3/TRBV12-4 - CASSRQFYYGYTF
14 TRBV7-2 - CASTQGGGNQPQHF
14 TRBV2 TRBD1 CARGGTGLNQPQHF
16 TRBV7-9 TRBD2 CASSLAAGGPRNEQFF
18 TRBV27 TRBD1 CASSLDLAGGSYNSPLHF
15 TRBV5-1 - CASSLGHPDPYEQYF
14 TRBV6-5 - CASSPTRAGTEAFF
12 TRBV28 - CASKSLSYEQYF
16 TRBV9 TRBD1 CASSFPDRMNTGELFF
16 TRBV11-3 - CASSPGNGLPGTEAFF
16 TRBV28 - CASSLRGSAYPYEQYF
15 TRBV9 - CASSVRDNAYNEQFF
15 TRBV6-2/TRBV6-3 - CASSYSAGRHYEQYF
14 TRBV18 TRBD1 CASSTGAGGNTIYF
16 TRBV18 TRBD1 CASSPGTGQMNTEAFF
17 TRBV4-1 - CASSQEIVGAQLGGYTF
13 TRBV3-1/TRBV3-2 - CASSQDRAGELFF
16 TRBV12-5 TRBD1 CASGALQGANTGELFF
19 TRBV21-1 - CASSQDWLGSGIIRGAQYF
12 TRBV7-9 - CASSHTGEKLFF
16 TRBV6-5 TRBD1 CASSYSMGTVNTEAFF
19 TRBV9 TRBD2 CASSASRLAGVPSYNEQFF
12 TRBV19 - CASSSKTDEQYF
13 TRBV18 - CASSPRETGELFF
14 TRBV5-1 TRBD1 CASSLGDSQETQYF
14 TRBV2 TRBD1 CAIPPGQGPRTQYF
16 TRBV27 TRBD1 CASSRGTGGGQETQYF
14 TRBV3-1/TRBV3-2 TRBD1 CASSQWDRGEKLFF
13 TRBV28 - CASSFPPGVGYTF
12 TRBV28 - CASSLGTFEAFF
16 TRBV19 - CASTMGIWRPNEKLFF
12 TRBV13 - CASSLYGYEQYF
12 TRBV2 - CASSVREEKLFF
17 TRBV5-8 - CASSLPPGIRLKDTQYF
14 TRBV5-1 - CASRPDGGGNTIYF
14 TRBV2 TRBD1 CASGDRINSYEQYF
17 TRBV11-3 TRBD1 CASSLGARGHSNQPQHF
15 TRBV4-3 - CASSQGGGMGTEAFF
13 TRBV20-1 TRBD1 CSASGTVNYGYTF
13 TRBV6-1 - CASSESGGRGYTF
15 TRBV27 - CASSLSEGRNSPLHF
13 TRBV2 - CASRQEDSQPQHF
15 TRBV9 - CASSVAPRERNEQYF